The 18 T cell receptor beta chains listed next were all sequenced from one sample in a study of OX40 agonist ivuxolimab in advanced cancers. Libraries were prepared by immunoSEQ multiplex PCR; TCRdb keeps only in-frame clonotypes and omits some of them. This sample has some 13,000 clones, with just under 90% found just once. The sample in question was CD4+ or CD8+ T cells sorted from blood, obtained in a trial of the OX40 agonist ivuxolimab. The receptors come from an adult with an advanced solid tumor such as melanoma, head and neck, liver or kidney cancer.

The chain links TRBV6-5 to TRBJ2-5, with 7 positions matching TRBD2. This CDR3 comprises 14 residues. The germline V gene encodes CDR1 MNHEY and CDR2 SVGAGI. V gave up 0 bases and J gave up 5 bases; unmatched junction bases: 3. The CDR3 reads CASSYSEGGETQYF. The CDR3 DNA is TGTGCCAGCAGTTACTCGGAGGGAGGGGAGACCCAGTACTTC.

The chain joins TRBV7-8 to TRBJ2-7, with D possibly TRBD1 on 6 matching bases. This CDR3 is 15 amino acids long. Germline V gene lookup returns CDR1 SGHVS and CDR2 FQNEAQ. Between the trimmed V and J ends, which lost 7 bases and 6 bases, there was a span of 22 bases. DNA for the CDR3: TGTGCCAGCACCTTTATGACAGGCTTCCCTGGCGAGCAGTACTTC. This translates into CASTFMTGFPGEQYF.

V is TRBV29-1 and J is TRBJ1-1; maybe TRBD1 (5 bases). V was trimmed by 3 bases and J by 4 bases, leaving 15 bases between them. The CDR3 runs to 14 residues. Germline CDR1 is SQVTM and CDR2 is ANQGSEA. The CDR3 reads CSVDTRGGGTEAFF. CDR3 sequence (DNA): TGCAGCGTTGACACCCGGGGCGGGGGCACTGAAGCTTTCTTT.

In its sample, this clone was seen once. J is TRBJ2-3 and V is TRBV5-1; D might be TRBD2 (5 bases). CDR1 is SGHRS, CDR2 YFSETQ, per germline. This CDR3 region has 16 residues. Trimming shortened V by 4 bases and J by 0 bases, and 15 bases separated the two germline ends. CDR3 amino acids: CASSVGLSISTDTQYF. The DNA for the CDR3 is TGCGCCAGCAGCGTAGGACTGTCGATAAGCACAGATACGCAGTATTTT.

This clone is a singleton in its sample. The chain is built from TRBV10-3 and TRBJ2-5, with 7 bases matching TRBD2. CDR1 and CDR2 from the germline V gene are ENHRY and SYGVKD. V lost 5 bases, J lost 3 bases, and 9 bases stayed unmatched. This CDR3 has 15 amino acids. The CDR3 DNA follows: TGTGCCATCAGTTCCCCTTTGGCGGGGGAAGAGACCCAGTACTTC. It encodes CAISSPLAGEETQYF.

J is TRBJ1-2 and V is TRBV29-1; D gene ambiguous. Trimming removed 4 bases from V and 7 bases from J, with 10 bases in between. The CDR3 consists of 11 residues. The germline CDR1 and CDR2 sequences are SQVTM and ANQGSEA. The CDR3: CSVGGVSGYTF. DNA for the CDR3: TGCAGCGTTGGGGGTGTAAGTGGCTACACCTTC.

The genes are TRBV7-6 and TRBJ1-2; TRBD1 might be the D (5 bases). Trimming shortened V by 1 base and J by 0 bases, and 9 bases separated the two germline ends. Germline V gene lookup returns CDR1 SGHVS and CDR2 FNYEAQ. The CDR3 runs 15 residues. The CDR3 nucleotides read TGTGCCAGCAGCTTAGATCCGGGGGCTAACTATGGCTACACCTTC. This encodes CASSLDPGANYGYTF. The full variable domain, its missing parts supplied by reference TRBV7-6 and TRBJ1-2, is GAGVSQSPRYKVTKRGQDVALRCDPISGHVSLYWYRQALGQGPEFLTYFNYEAQQDKSGLPNDRFSAERPEGSISTLTIQRTEQRDSAMYRCASSLDPGANYGYTFGSGTRLTVV.

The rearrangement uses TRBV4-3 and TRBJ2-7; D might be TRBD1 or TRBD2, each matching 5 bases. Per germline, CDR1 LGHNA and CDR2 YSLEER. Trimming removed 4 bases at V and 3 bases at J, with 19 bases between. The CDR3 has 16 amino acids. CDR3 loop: CASSPSGRGLVYEQYF. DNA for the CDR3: TGCGCCAGCAGCCCCTCGGGACGCGGATTAGTCTACGAGCAGTACTTC.

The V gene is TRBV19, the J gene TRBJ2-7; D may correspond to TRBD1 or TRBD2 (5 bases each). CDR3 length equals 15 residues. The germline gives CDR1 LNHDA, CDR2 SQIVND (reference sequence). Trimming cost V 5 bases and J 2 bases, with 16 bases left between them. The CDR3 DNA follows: TGTGCCAGTAGTCCCACCGCCGGGGCCGCCTACGAGCAGTACTTC. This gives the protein CASSPTAGAAYEQYF.

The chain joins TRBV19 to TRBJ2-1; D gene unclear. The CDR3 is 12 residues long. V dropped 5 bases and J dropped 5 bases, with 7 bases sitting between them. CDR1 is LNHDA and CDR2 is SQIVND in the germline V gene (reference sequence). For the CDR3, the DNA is TGTGCCAGTAGTGGTGATAACAATGAGCAGTTCTTC. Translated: CASSGDNNEQFF.

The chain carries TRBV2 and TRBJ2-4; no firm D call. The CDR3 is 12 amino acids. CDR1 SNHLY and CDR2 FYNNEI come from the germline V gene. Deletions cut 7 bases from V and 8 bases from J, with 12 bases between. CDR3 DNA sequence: TGTGCCAGCACGTCCCTTCAGGACATTCAGTACTTC. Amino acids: CASTSLQDIQYF.

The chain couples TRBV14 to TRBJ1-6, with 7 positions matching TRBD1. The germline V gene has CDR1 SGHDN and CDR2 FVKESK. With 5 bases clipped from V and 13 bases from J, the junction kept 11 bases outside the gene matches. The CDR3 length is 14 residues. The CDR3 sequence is CASSVRTGASPLHF. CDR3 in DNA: TGTGCCAGCAGCGTCCGAACAGGGGCAAGTCCCCTCCACTTT.

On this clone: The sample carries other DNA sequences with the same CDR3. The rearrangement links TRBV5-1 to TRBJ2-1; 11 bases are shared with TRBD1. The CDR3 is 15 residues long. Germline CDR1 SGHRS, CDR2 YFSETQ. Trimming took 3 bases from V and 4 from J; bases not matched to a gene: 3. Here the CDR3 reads CASSSGTGGYNEQFF. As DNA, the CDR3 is TGCGCCAGCAGCTCCGGGACAGGGGGTTACAATGAGCAGTTCTTC.

In DNA form, the CDR3 reads TGCGCCAGCAGCGGGGAGGGCGCTGGGGTGGCGCAGTATTTT. As protein: CASSGEGAGVAQYF. This chain connects TRBV5-1 to TRBJ2-3; 7 bases line up with TRBD2. The CDR3 covers 14 residues. The germline V gene has CDR1 SGHRS and CDR2 YFSETQ. The V segment lost 4 bases and the J segment 10 bases; nucleotides outside the gene matches: 12.

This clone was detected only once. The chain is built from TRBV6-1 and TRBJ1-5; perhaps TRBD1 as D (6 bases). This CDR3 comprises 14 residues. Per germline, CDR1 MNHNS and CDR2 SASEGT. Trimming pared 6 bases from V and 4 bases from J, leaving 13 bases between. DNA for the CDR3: TGTGCCAGCAGGACTTACAGGGATAATCAGCCCCAGCATTTT. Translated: CASRTYRDNQPQHF.

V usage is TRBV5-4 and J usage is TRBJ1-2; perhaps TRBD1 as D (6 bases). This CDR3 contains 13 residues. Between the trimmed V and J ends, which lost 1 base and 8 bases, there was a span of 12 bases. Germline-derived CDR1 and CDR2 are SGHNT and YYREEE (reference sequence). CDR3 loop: CASSLTGSVGYTF. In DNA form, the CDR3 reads TGTGCCAGCAGCTTGACAGGGTCAGTGGGCTACACCTTC.

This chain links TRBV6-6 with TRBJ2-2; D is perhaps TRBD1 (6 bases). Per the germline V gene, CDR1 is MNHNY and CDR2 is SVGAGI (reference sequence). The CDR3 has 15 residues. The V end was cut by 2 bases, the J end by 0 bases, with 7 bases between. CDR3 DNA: TGTGCCAGCAGTTACGGGACAACGAACACCGGGGAGCTGTTTTTT. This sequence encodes CASSYGTTNTGELFF.

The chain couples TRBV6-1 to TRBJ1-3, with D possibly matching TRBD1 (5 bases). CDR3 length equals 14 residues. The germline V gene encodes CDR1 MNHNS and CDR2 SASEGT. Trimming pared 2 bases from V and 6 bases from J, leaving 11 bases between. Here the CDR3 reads CASSEIGRANTIYF. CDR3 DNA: TGTGCCAGCAGTGAAATCGGCAGGGCAAACACCATATATTTT.